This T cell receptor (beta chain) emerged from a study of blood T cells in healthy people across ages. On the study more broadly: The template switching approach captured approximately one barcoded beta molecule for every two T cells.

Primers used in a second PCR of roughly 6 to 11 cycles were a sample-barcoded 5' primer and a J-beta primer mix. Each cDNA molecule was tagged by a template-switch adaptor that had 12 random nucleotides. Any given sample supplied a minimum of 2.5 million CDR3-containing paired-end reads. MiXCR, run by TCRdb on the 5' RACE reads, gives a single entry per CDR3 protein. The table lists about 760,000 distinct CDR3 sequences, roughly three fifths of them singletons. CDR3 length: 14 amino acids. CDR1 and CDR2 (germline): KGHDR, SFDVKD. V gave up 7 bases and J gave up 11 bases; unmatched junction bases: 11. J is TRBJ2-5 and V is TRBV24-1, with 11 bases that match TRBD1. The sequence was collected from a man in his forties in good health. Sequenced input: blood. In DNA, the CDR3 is TGTGCCACCAGGGGACAGGGGGGCCTCAATGAGCAGTACTTC. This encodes CATRGQGGLNEQYF.